Here is one TCR beta chain with its context. Its antigen is not known. This entry is derived from a study of T cell responses to AZD1222 COVID-19 vaccine. Overall study context: Analyses pooled second doses at about 4 or about 12 weeks.

Measured with immunoSEQ multiplex PCR; TCRdb has only the in-frame clones, and not every one. There are roughly 78,000 clones in the sample; roughly 82% occur only once, and 2.9% lies in the top ten. General study findings and limits: White British donors predominated, females outnumbered males, and clonal diversity was possibly underestimated. It was only after the peak T cell response that any repertoires were sampled.

Trimming took off 0 bases at V and 10 bases at J, with 13 bases between the two ends. The V gene's germline CDR1 is SGHRS and CDR2 YFSETQ. The CDR3 loop spans 14 amino acids. This sequence joins TRBV5-1 and TRBJ1-4; D is unclear. The receptor's source is an adult in good health. Sequencing used peripheral blood, obtained on day 0 of AZD1222 vaccination. CDR3 nucleotides: TGCGCCAGCAGCTTGGATAGCCGGGGAGGAAAACTGTTTTTT. Its protein product is CASSLDSRGGKLFF.